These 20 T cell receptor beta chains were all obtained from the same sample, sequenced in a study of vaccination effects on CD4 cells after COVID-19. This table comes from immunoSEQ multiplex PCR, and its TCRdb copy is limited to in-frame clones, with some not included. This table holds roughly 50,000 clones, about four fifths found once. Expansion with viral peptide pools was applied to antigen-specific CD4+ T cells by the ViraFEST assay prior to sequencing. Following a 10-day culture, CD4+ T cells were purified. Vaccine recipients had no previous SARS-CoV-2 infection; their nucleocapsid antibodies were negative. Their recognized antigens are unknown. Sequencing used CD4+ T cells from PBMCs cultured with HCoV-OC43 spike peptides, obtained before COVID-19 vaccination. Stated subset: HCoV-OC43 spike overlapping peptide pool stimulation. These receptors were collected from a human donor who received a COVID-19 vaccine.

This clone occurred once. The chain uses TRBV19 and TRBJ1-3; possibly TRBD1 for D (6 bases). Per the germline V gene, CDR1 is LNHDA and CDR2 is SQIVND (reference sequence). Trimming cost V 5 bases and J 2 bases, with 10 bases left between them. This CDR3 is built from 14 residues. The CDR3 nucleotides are TGTGCCAGTAGTCTACAGGGCGCTGGAAACACCATATATTTT. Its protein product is CASSLQGAGNTIYF.

The CDR3 region is CASSAQGGLGNEQFF. CDR3 in DNA: TGTGCCAGCAGCGCTCAAGGGGGCCTCGGCAATGAGCAGTTCTTC. The chain is built from TRBV6-5 and TRBJ2-1, with 7 bases identical to TRBD1. The V gene's germline CDR1 is MNHEY and CDR2 SVGAGI. This CDR3 comprises 15 residues. Germline trimming cut 6 bases from V and 6 bases from J; bases unmatched to any gene: 11.

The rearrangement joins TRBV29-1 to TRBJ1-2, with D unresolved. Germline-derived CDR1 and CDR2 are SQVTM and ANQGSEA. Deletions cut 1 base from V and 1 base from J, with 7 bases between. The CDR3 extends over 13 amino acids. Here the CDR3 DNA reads TGCAGCGTTGAAGTGGTAATTAACTATGGCTACACCTTC. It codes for CSVEVVINYGYTF. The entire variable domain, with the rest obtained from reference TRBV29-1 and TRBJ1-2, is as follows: SAVISQKPSRDICQRGTSLTIQCQVDSQVTMMFWYRQQPGQSLTLIATANQGSEATYESGFVIDKFPISRPNLTFSTLTVSNMSPEDSSIYLCSVEVVINYGYTFGSGTRLTVV.

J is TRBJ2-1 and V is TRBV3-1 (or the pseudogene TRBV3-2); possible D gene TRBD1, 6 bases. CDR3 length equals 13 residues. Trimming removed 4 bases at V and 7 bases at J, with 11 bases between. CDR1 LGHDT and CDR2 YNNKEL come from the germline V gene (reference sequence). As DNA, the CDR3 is TGTGCCAGCAGCCGGGACATAGAGAATGAGCAGTTCTTC. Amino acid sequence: CASSRDIENEQFF.

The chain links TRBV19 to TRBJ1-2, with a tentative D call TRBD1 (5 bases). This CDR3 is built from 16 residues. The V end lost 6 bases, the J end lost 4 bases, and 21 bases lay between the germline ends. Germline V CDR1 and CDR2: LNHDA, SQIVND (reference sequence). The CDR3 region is CASSPTDIQEAYGYTF. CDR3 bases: TGTGCCAGTAGCCCAACGGACATCCAGGAAGCCTATGGCTACACCTTC.

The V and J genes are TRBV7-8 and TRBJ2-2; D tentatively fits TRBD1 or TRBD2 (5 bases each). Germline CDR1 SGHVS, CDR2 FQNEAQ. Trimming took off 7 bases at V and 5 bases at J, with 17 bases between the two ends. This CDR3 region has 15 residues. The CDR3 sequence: CASNRDRTRTGELFF. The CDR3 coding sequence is TGTGCCAGCAACCGGGACCGAACAAGGACCGGGGAGCTGTTTTTT. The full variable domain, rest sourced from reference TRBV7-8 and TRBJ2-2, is GAGVSQSPRYKVAKRGQDVALRCDPISGHVSLFWYQQALGQGPEFLTYFQNEAQLDKSGLPSDRFFAERPEGSVSTLKIQRTQQEDSAVYLCASNRDRTRTGELFFGEGSRLTVL.

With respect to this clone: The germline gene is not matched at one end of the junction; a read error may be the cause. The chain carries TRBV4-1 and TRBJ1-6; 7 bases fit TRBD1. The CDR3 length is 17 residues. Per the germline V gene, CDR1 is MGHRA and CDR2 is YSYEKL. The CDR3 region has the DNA TGCGCCAGCAGCCATCAGGACAGGTCTTCGGGGAGTTCATCCCTCCACTTT. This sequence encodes CASSHQDRSSGSSSLHF.

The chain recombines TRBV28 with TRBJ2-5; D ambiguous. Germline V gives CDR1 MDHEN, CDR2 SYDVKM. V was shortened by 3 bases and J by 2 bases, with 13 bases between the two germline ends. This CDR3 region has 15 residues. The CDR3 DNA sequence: TGTGCCAGCAGTTTCCTTGACGCACGACAAGAGACCCAGTACTTC. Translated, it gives CASSFLDARQETQYF.

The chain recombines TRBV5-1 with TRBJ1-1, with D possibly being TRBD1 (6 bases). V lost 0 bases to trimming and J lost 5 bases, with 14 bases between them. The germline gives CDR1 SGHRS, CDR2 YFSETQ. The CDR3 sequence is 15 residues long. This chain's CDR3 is CASSLATGARTEAFF. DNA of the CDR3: TGCGCCAGCAGCTTGGCCACGGGGGCGAGAACTGAAGCTTTCTTT.

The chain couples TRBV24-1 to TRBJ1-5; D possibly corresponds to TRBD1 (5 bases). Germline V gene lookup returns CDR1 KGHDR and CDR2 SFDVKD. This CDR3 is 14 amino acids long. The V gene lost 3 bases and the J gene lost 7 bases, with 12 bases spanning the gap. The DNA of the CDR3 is TGTGCCACCAGTGATGGGGGGAGGGGCCAGCCCCAGCATTTT. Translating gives CATSDGGRGQPQHF.

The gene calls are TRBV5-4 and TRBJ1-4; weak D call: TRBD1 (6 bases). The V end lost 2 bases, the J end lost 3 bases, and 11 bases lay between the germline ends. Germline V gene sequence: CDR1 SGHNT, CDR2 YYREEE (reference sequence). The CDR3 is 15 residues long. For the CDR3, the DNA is TGTGCCAGCAGCTTTGGGGGCTCAGCTAATGAAAAACTGTTTTTT. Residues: CASSFGGSANEKLFF.

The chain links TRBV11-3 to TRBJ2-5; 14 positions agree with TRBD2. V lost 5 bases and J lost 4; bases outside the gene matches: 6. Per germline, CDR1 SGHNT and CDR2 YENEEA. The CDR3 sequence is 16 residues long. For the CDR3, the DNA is TGTGCCAGCAGCCCGGGACTAGCGGGGGAAGGAGAGACCCAGTACTTC. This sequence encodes CASSPGLAGEGETQYF. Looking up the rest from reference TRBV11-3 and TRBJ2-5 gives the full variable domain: EAGVVQSPRYKIIEKKQPVAFWCNPISGHNTLYWYLQNLGQGPELLIRYENEEAVDDSQLPKDRFSAERLKGVDSTLKIQPAELGDSAVYLCASSPGLAGEGETQYFGPGTRLLVL.

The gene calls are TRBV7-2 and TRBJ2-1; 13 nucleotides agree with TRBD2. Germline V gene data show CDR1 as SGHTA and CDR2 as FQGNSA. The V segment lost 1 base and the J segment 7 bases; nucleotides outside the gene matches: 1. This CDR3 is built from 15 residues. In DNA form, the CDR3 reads TGTGCCAGCAGCTTAGGACTAGCGGGGGGTAATGAGCAGTTCTTC. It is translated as CASSLGLAGGNEQFF.

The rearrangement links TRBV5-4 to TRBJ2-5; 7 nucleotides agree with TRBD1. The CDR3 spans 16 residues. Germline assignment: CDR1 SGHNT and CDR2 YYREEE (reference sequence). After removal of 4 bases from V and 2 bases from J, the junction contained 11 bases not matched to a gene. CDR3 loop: CASSPKGGSHQETQYF. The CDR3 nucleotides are TGTGCCAGCAGCCCCAAAGGGGGCAGTCATCAAGAGACCCAGTACTTC. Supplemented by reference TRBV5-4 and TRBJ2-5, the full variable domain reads ETGVTQSPTHLIKTRGQQVTLRCSSQSGHNTVSWYQQALGQGPQFIFQYYREEENGRGNFPPRFSGLQFPNYSSELNVNALELDDSALYLCASSPKGGSHQETQYFGPGTRLLVL.

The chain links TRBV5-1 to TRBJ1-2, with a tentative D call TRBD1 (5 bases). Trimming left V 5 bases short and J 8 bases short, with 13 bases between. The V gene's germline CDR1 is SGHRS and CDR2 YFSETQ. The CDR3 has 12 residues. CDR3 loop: CASSYGQGGYTF. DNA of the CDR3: TGCGCCAGCAGTTATGGACAAGGAGGCTACACCTTC.

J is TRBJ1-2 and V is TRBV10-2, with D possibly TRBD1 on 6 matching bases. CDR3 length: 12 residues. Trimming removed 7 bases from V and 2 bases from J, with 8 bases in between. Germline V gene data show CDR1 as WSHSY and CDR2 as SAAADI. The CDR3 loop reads CASTQGNYGYTF. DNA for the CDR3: TGCGCCAGCACCCAGGGGAACTATGGCTACACCTTC.

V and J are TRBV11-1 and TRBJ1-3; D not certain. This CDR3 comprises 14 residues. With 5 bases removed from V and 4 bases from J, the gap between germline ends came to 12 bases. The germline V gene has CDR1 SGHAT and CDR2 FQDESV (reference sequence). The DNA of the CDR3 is TGTGCCAGCAGCCCTTCATTAGCAGGAAACACCATATATTTT. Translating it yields CASSPSLAGNTIYF.

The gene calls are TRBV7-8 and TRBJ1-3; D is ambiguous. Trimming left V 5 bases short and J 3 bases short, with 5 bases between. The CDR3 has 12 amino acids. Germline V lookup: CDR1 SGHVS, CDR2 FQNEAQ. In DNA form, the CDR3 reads TGTGCCAGCAGCCCTGGTGGAAACACCATATATTTT. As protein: CASSPGGNTIYF.

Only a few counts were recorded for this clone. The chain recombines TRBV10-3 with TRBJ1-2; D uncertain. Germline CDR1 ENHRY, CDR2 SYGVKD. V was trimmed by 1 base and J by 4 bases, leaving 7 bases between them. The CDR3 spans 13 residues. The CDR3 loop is CAISEWTLYGYTF. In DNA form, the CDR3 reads TGTGCCATCAGTGAGTGGACCCTCTATGGCTACACCTTC.

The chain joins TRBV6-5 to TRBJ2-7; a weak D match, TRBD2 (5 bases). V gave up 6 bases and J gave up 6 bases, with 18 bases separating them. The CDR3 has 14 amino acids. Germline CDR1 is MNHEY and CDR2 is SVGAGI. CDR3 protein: CASSRRGQYSEQYV. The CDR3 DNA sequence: TGTGCCAGCAGCCGGCGAGGGCAGTATAGCGAGCAGTACGTC.